This entry lists 28 T cell receptor beta chains sequenced from one sample in a study of blood T cell repertoires in COVID-19. TCRdb's table, derived via immunoSEQ multiplex PCR, lists solely in-frame clones and lacks some. The sample lists fewer than 200,000 clones, under 80% seen once, with under 3.5% in the top ten. The sample was peripheral blood. Receptors were obtained from a woman aged 80 or over with acute or convalescent COVID-19.

This clone was seen a handful of times. The J gene is TRBJ2-5, the V gene TRBV5-6; D call uncertain. This CDR3 comprises 13 residues. Germline CDR1 is SGHDT and CDR2 is YYEEEE. Between the trimmed V and J ends, which lost 1 base and 0 bases, there was a span of 4 bases. CDR3 protein: CASSLFNQETQYF. In DNA, the CDR3 is TGTGCCAGCAGCTTGTTTAACCAAGAGACCCAGTACTTC.

This clone was counted ten times or more. This chain connects TRBV28 to TRBJ2-1, with TRBD2 matching 9 bases. Germline loops: CDR1 MDHEN, CDR2 SYDVKM. J lost 1 base, V lost 6 bases, and 4 bases had no gene match. CDR3 size: 15 residues. The CDR3 region is CASRPAGGSYNEQFF. The CDR3 nucleotides are TGTGCCAGCAGGCCAGCGGGAGGATCCTACAATGAGCAGTTCTTC.

The rearrangement uses TRBV27 and TRBJ2-3; 11 nucleotides agree with TRBD2. Germline trimming cut 3 bases from V and 6 bases from J; bases unmatched to any gene: 5. The CDR3 consists of 15 residues. In germline, CDR1 is MNHEY, CDR2 SMNVEV (reference sequence). The DNA for the CDR3 is TGTGCCAGCAGTTTGCCTACTAGCGGGAGTGATACGCAGTATTTT. Its translation is CASSLPTSGSDTQYF.

The rearrangement uses TRBV6-2 or TRBV6-3 and TRBJ2-5, with TRBD2 matching 9 bases. V was pared by 6 bases and J by 2 bases, with 13 bases of the junction left unmatched. The CDR3 is 17 amino acids. Germline assignment: CDR1 MNHEY and CDR2 SVGEGT. CDR3 in DNA: TGTGCCAGCAGCGTCGGAGCTGTAGCGGGAGTTCAAGAGACCCAGTACTTC. It specifies CASSVGAVAGVQETQYF.

This clone came up a few times. The chain has TRBV28 and TRBJ1-2, with TRBD1 identical over 7 bases. The CDR3 length is 13 residues. With V trimmed by 6 bases and J by 2 bases, 3 bases remained unmatched. Germline CDR1 is MDHEN and CDR2 is SYDVKM. CDR3 in DNA: TGTGCCAGCAGGGCAGGGGGAAACTATGGCTACACCTTC. It specifies CASRAGGNYGYTF.

J is TRBJ1-4 and V is TRBV4-1; 9 bases agree with TRBD1. J lost 11 bases, V lost 4 bases, and 11 bases had no gene match. The length of the CDR3 is 15 residues. The germline gives CDR1 MGHRA, CDR2 YSYEKL. The CDR3 spells CASSPTGTGFDKLFF. The CDR3 bases are TGCGCCAGCAGCCCAACCGGGACAGGGTTCGATAAACTGTTTTTT.

This clone was seen ten or more times. The V and J genes are TRBV12-3 or TRBV12-4 and TRBJ2-5, with no clear D. V was shortened by 4 bases and J by 5 bases, with 11 bases between the two germline ends. The CDR3 runs 13 residues. Written as DNA, the CDR3 is TGTGCCAGCAGTTCAGTCCTGAGGGAGACCCAGTACTTC. Encoded protein: CASSSVLRETQYF.

CDR3 sequence (DNA): TGTGCCAGCAAACTAGGCTTAGATGAGCAGTTCTTC. This sequence encodes CASKLGLDEQFF. V gene TRBV2 combines with J gene TRBJ2-1; D perhaps matches TRBD2 (5 bases). CDR3 length: 12 residues. Germline V gives CDR1 SNHLY, CDR2 FYNNEI. Trimming shortened V by 7 bases and J by 8 bases, and 12 bases separated the two germline ends.

The rearrangement links TRBV6-2 or TRBV6-3 to TRBJ2-7, with D uncertain. The CDR3 is made up of 13 amino acids. Trimming pared 2 bases from V and 6 bases from J, leaving 11 bases between. Per germline, CDR1 MNHEY and CDR2 SVGEGT. CDR3 sequence: CASSYASRFEQYF. CDR3 in DNA: TGTGCCAGCAGTTACGCGTCGAGATTCGAGCAGTACTTC.

The chain combines TRBV19 with TRBJ1-1; possibly TRBD1 for D (5 bases). CDR3 size: 12 residues. The V and J ends lost 4 bases and 9 bases respectively, with 12 bases between them. CDR1 LNHDA and CDR2 SQIVND come from the germline V gene (reference sequence). The CDR3 DNA reads as TGTGCCAGTAGTACCTCAGGGTTTCAAGCTTTCTTT. Protein: CASSTSGFQAFF.

CDR3 amino acids: CASSYDSGDGNTIYF. DNA of the CDR3: TGTGCCAGCAGTTACGACTCAGGGGACGGAAACACCATATATTTT. The V and J genes are TRBV6-5 and TRBJ1-3, with D possibly TRBD1 on 6 matching bases. The CDR3 covers 15 residues. Germline V gene data show CDR1 as MNHEY and CDR2 as SVGAGI. Trimming took 2 bases from V and 4 from J, leaving 12 bases between them.

The genes are TRBV5-4 and TRBJ2-3; a possible D gene is TRBD2 (6 bases). Per germline, CDR1 SGHNT and CDR2 YYREEE (reference sequence). This CDR3 region has 15 residues. With 4 bases removed from V and 0 bases from J, the gap between germline ends came to 12 bases. CDR3 in amino acids: CASSLSAGSTDTQYF. The CDR3 region has the DNA TGTGCCAGCAGCCTCTCCGCGGGAAGCACAGATACGCAGTATTTT.

The chain links TRBV28 to TRBJ2-7, with 10 bases that match TRBD1. The CDR3 covers 15 residues. Germline V lookup: CDR1 MDHEN, CDR2 SYDVKM. V was pared by 5 bases and J by 1 base, with 5 bases of the junction left unmatched. This chain's CDR3 is CASSTGQGVSYEQYF. Written as DNA, the CDR3 is TGTGCCAGCAGTACCGGACAGGGGGTGTCCTACGAGCAGTACTTC.

This chain uses TRBV16 with TRBJ1-1; D may be TRBD1 (5 bases). The CDR3 contains 14 residues. Germline V lookup: CDR1 KGHSY, CDR2 FQNENV. V gave up 5 bases and J gave up 1 base, with 11 bases separating them. The CDR3 bases are TGTGCCAGCAGCACTACAGGTACGAACACTGAAGCTTTCTTT. This gives the protein CASSTTGTNTEAFF.

The rearrangement uses TRBV5-6 and TRBJ1-5; no reliable D call. V was pared by 4 bases and J by 3 bases, with 14 bases between. The CDR3 totals 15 residues. The germline V gene encodes CDR1 SGHDT and CDR2 YYEEEE. CDR3 protein: CASSHRVSLNQPQHF. The CDR3, as DNA: TGTGCCAGCAGCCATCGGGTCAGCCTCAATCAGCCCCAGCATTTT.

V gene TRBV5-1 combines with J gene TRBJ1-1; the D is unclear. CDR1 and CDR2 from the germline V gene are SGHRS and YFSETQ. V dropped 1 base and J dropped 4 bases, with 11 bases sitting between them. The CDR3 consists of 14 residues. The CDR3, as DNA: TGCGCCAGCAGCTTGTTTTCCCCGGGCACTGAAGCTTTCTTT. Encoded protein: CASSLFSPGTEAFF.

This chain uses TRBV7-9 with TRBJ1-2; D is ambiguous. CDR1 and CDR2 from the germline V gene are SEHNR and FQNEAQ (reference sequence). This CDR3 has 16 amino acids. V was pared by 3 bases and J by 8 bases, with 22 bases between. CDR3 in amino acids: CASSLGSDAFRRGYTF. CDR3 in DNA: TGTGCCAGCAGCTTGGGGTCGGACGCTTTCCGGAGGGGCTACACCTTC.

The chain combines TRBV6-5 with TRBJ2-7; TRBD1 aligns across 8 bases. Germline CDR1 and CDR2: MNHEY and SVGAGI. This CDR3 has 15 residues. Unmatched junction bases numbered 10, after V lost 7 bases and J lost 2 bases. This chain's CDR3 is CASILTDRGTYEQYF. For the CDR3, the DNA is TGTGCCAGCATCCTGACCGACAGGGGCACCTACGAGCAGTACTTC.

This chain joins TRBV30 and TRBJ1-2; D is unresolved. The CDR3 has 12 residues. The germline CDR1 and CDR2 sequences are GTSNPN and SVGIG (reference sequence). Trimming stripped 2 bases from V and 10 bases from J, with 14 bases between. CDR3 region: CAWSIIGGAYTF. The CDR3 nucleotides read TGTGCCTGGAGTATCATCGGAGGAGCCTACACCTTC.

This rearrangement joins TRBV6-5 to TRBJ1-1; D perhaps matches TRBD1 (5 bases). CDR1 MNHEY and CDR2 SVGAGI come from the germline V gene. This CDR3 comprises 15 residues. V was trimmed by 6 bases and J by 1 base, leaving 15 bases between them. CDR3 region: CASRPTGHKNTEAFF. The CDR3 DNA reads TGTGCCAGCAGACCCACCGGACATAAGAACACTGAAGCTTTCTTT.

V is TRBV6-2 or TRBV6-3 and J is TRBJ2-7; 7 nucleotides match TRBD2. V shed 0 bases and J 7 bases; nucleotides not matched to a gene: 9. The CDR3 is 15 residues long. CDR1 and CDR2 (germline): MNHEY, SVGEGT. CDR3 in amino acids: CASSYSTGPGGEQYF. CDR3 nucleotides: TGTGCCAGCAGTTACTCGACGGGGCCCGGGGGGGAGCAGTACTTC.

J is TRBJ2-2 and V is TRBV9; possible D gene TRBD2, 6 bases. The V end lost 4 bases, the J end lost 1 base, and 11 bases lay between the germline ends. Germline-derived CDR1 and CDR2 are SGDLS and YYNGEE. The CDR3 is 15 amino acids. The CDR3, as DNA: TGTGCCAGCAGCCACGGGACTGAGAACACCGGGGAGCTGTTTTTT. Residues: CASSHGTENTGELFF.

In this sample, this clone turned up a few times. The V gene is TRBV5-6, the J gene TRBJ1-2; possibly TRBD1 for D (5 bases). This CDR3 is built from 14 residues. The V and J ends lost 4 bases and 4 bases respectively, with 14 bases between them. Germline V gene lookup returns CDR1 SGHDT and CDR2 YYEEEE. The CDR3 sequence is CASSHGQGTYGYTF. The CDR3 coding sequence is TGTGCCAGCAGCCATGGACAAGGAACCTATGGCTACACCTTC.

The V gene is TRBV6-5, the J gene TRBJ2-5, with 7 positions matching TRBD1. J lost 5 bases, V lost 6 bases, and 9 bases had no gene match. The CDR3 is made up of 14 amino acids. Looked up from germline, CDR1 is MNHEY and CDR2 is SVGAGI. CDR3: CASRPDRPGETQYF. The DNA for the CDR3 is TGTGCCAGCAGACCGGACAGGCCGGGGGAGACCCAGTACTTC.

By sample share, this clone is medium-sized. V gene TRBV27 combines with J gene TRBJ1-2, with a possible D match to TRBD1 (5 bases). Germline CDR1 reads MNHEY; CDR2 reads SMNVEV (reference sequence). The CDR3 sequence is 12 residues long. Trimming took off 7 bases at V and 2 bases at J, with 8 bases between the two ends. CDR3 sequence (DNA): TGTGCCAGCAAGTCAGGGAACTATGGCTACACCTTC. Translation gives CASKSGNYGYTF.

This clone was counted a single time. This rearrangement joins TRBV30 to TRBJ2-7; 7 bases fit TRBD2. The CDR3 loop spans 20 amino acids. Unmatched junction bases numbered 25, after V lost 5 bases and J lost 0 bases. CDR1 is GTSNPN and CDR2 is SVGIG in the germline V gene (reference sequence). The CDR3 sequence is CAWDRRGGMVGRPNSYEQYF. The DNA of the CDR3 is TGTGCCTGGGACCGTCGCGGGGGTATGGTGGGGCGACCTAACTCCTACGAGCAGTACTTC.

The chain recombines TRBV10-2 with TRBJ1-2, with 7 positions matching TRBD1. Germline V gene sequence: CDR1 WSHSY, CDR2 SAAADI. The CDR3 covers 14 residues. J lost 8 bases, V lost 3 bases, and 9 bases had no gene match. CDR3 DNA: TGCGCCAGCAGTGACCGGGACAGTCTGCAGGGCTACACCTTC. Its protein is CASSDRDSLQGYTF.

The V gene is TRBV5-1, the J gene TRBJ2-5, with 11 bases identical to TRBD2. This CDR3 region has 15 residues. CDR1 and CDR2 (germline): SGHRS, YFSETQ. The V and J ends lost 7 bases and 3 bases, in that order; junction bases with no gene match: 8. The CDR3 region has the DNA TGCGCCAGCGGGTCCCAGGGACTAGCGGAAGAGACCCAGTACTTC. It codes for CASGSQGLAEETQYF.